This TCR beta chain was found in a study of control samples from healthy donors and cancer patients. Sequenced by immunoSEQ multiplex PCR; TCRdb stores in-frame clones only, minus some. The table lists some 120,000 clones, under 95% of them singletons. CDR1 is SGHRS and CDR2 is YFSETQ in the germline V gene. This CDR3 is built from 14 residues. V was cut by 4 bases and J by 0 bases, with 10 bases left in between. This sequence was found in a man in his forties or fifties with head and neck cancer. J is TRBJ1-1 and V is TRBV5-1; D is unclear. The sample taken for sequencing was PBMCs. The CDR3 bases are TGCGCCAGCAGCGTTGGTGGGCTGAACACTGAAGCTTTCTTT. This encodes CASSVGGLNTEAFF.